This T cell receptor (beta chain) derives from a study of T cells in Graves' hyperthyroidism and ophthalmopathy (dated by TCRdb to between 2018 and 2020). General notes on the study: Peripheral blood was collected at initial diagnosis, before any treatment. To identify TCR V-J signatures that set the groups apart, the researchers used a discovery cohort of 100 patients, made up of about 44 with Graves' ophthalmopathy and 57 with stable Graves' hyperthyroidism. Whether ophthalmopathy could be predicted prospectively was tested in an independent validation cohort made up of roughly 20 hyperthyroidism patients plus 17 patients who later progressed to ophthalmopathy. The 95 to 100 discovery patients were divided at random into training and test sets in a 7:3 ratio. The study also compared thyroid tissue and blood T-cell repertoires from about six Graves' hyperthyroidism patients. After blood sampling, hyperthyroidism patients were treated with methimazole at a starting dose of 30 mg daily, and ophthalmopathy patients were treated with high-dose intravenous methylprednisolone. TCR Vbeta CDR3 sequencing of some 140 peripheral blood samples (approximately 44 ophthalmopathy, 75 to 80 hyperthyroidism and roughly 17 progressor patients) is reported in the paper. Paper-wide results and their limitations: A 13 V-J signature model separated ophthalmopathy from stable hyperthyroidism, with about 90% sensitivity and around 84% specificity in cross-validation and 80%/75% in testing. Most expanded thyroid clonotypes (frequency above 0.001) were also detected in blood, suggesting blood repertoires may reflect thyroid immune responses. During validation, the model predicted progression to ophthalmopathy a median of approximately 6 months ahead of onset, with more than 55% sensitivity and 72.22% specificity. Sample size was not statistically predetermined, and investigators were not blinded to group allocation.

The germline V gene encodes CDR1 SNHLY and CDR2 FYNNEI. After removal of 4 bases from V and 10 bases from J, the junction retains 7 bases not matched to a gene. There are 13 amino acids in the CDR3, from cysteine to phenylalanine inclusive. The entry retains the CDR3 DNA only, 39 bases that are in frame from base 1. Hyperthyroidism patients were aged 18 to 65 years and newly diagnosed, with disease duration of less than 2 months. Any patient with an uncontrolled infection, another autoimmune disease, pregnancy or lactation was excluded. Clinical symptoms, serum thyroxine and TRAb, thyroid ultrasound, and orbital computed tomography formed the basis for the diagnoses. Blood from progressor patients was collected at the time of first diagnosis with hyperthyroidism, before any ophthalmopathy symptoms had appeared. PBMCs were isolated from more than 9 ml of fresh peripheral blood by Ficoll-Paque density gradient centrifugation. Progressor patients were first diagnosed with Graves' hyperthyroidism and then developed ophthalmopathy during follow-up. Trizol reagent was used to extract total RNA, and RNA quality was then checked on an Agilent 2100 Bioanalyzer.

TCR beta CDR3 regions were amplified from RNA transcripts. A first-round RT-PCR of the TCR CDR3 used the HTBI primer set with the Qiagen OneStep RT-PCR kit. Libraries were constructed in a second round of multiplex PCR, after which size selection and purification were carried out. Libraries were sequenced paired-end with 100 bp reads on an Illumina HiSeq2000. Processing in the source paper ran as follows. SOAPnuke was used to process the raw data, with reads discarded if the reads contained adapters or uncalled bases, had a mean Phred below 15, or lacked an exact constant-primer or identifier match. High-quality paired reads were merged using COPE v1.2.5, and each unique nucleotide sequence was defined as a clonotype. Clonotypes were aligned to IMGT TRBV, TRBD and TRBJ reference segments using MiTCR v1.1. The analysis was restricted to V-J combinations with a frequency above 0.0001, which together covered 98% to 99.2% of the repertoires. A TCS score was defined as the ratio of F50 (clonal expansion) to E x V (chaos), with BLOSUM62-based TCRdist applied between CDR3 peptides within each V-J. Welch's t-statistics and random forest reduced around 510 V-J features to 10 to 15, which were used in a naive Bayes classifier (R e1071). Using fastp at Q25 and MiXCR, TCRdb reprocessed the public reads and kept productive beta chains. Rows merge per CDR3 protein into single entries with the most common DNA and genes. Here the V and J calls rest on TCRdb's processing, not on the authors' analysis. This sample lists under 300,000 distinct CDR3 sequences; about an eighth were detected once. The ten largest account for roughly 8% of the sample.

Many counts were recorded for this clonotype. The clone's antigen remains unknown. Base qualities are missing; no much larger clone stands one base away. The receptor was isolated from a woman in her twenties or thirties with Graves' hyperthyroidism that later progressed to Graves' ophthalmopathy. Sequencing input: blood. Recombination joined TRBV2 with TRBJ2-1; TRBD2 matches 7 bases in the middle. The CDR3 region has the sequence CASSGDYNQEQFF. The DNA sequence is as follows: TGTGCCAGCAGTGGGGACTACAATCAAGAGCAGTTCTTC.